The 19 T cell receptor beta chains listed next were all sequenced from one sample in a study of shared clonotypes between healthy human individuals. The assay was immunoSEQ multiplex PCR, and TCRdb's table has in-frame clones only and misses some. The sample includes over a million clones, approximately 98% seen only once; the top ten take around 0.45%. What was sequenced was naive CD4+ T cells sorted from blood. The subset here: CD45RA+ positively selected. Receptor source: a man aged 30-40 years in good health.

This clone was counted once. The V call is TRBV6-5, the J call TRBJ2-1; 11 nucleotides match TRBD2. This CDR3 is 14 amino acids long. Germline CDR1 is MNHEY and CDR2 is SVGAGI. Trimming at V came to 4 bases and at J to 6 bases, leaving 2 bases not matched to a gene. The CDR3 DNA reads as TGTGCCAGCAGTTTAGCGGGAGGGCCCAATGAGCAGTTCTTC. It codes for CASSLAGGPNEQFF.

V and J are TRBV9 and TRBJ2-2; 11 nucleotides match TRBD2. The CDR3 loop spans 15 amino acids. V was pared by 5 bases and J by 1 base, with 1 base of the junction left unmatched. Germline V lookup: CDR1 SGDLS, CDR2 YYNGEE. The CDR3 coding sequence is TGTGCCAGCAGTGGACTAGCGGGGAACACCGGGGAGCTGTTTTTT. It translates to CASSGLAGNTGELFF.

For this clone: The sample holds other DNA sequences that translate to the same CDR3. The V call is TRBV2, the J call TRBJ1-1; a weak D match, TRBD1 (6 bases). This CDR3 has 14 residues. CDR1 and CDR2 from the germline V gene are SNHLY and FYNNEI. V was clipped by 5 bases and J by 4 bases, with 14 bases between them. The CDR3 is CASSLEGVGTEAFF. CDR3 sequence (DNA): TGTGCCAGCAGTCTTGAGGGGGTCGGCACTGAAGCTTTCTTT.

The V gene is TRBV15, the J gene TRBJ2-2; 8 bases align to TRBD1. Germline values: CDR1 LNHNV, CDR2 YYDKDF (reference sequence). CDR3 length: 16 amino acids. Trimming cost V 9 bases and J 4 bases; bases outside gene matches: 13. The CDR3 region is CATGQGAAYFTGELFF. The CDR3 DNA reads TGTGCCACTGGACAGGGTGCGGCCTACTTCACCGGGGAGCTGTTTTTT. Filled out from reference TRBV15 and TRBJ2-2, the complete variable domain reads DAMVIQNPRYQVTQFGKPVTLSCSQTLNHNVMYWYQQKSSQAPKLLFHYYDKDFNNEADTPDNFQSRRPNTSFCFLDIRSPGLGDTAMYLCATGQGAAYFTGELFFGEGSRLTVL.

The sample holds one count of this clone. The chain couples TRBV28 to TRBJ2-1; TRBD2 might be the D (5 bases). The CDR3 spans 14 residues. Germline lookup yields CDR1 MDHEN and CDR2 SYDVKM. The V gene lost 5 bases and the J gene lost 3 bases, with 11 bases spanning the gap. This CDR3 is CASSPPDYYNEQFF. The CDR3 coding sequence is TGTGCCAGCAGTCCGCCTGACTACTACAATGAGCAGTTCTTC.

The rearrangement links TRBV18 to TRBJ2-7, with D perhaps TRBD1 (6 bases). V was clipped by 3 bases and J by 5 bases, with 14 bases between them. The V gene's germline CDR1 is KGHSH and CDR2 LQKENI. CDR3 length: 14 residues. The CDR3 is CASSPRQVLDEQYF. CDR3 nucleotides: TGTGCCAGCTCACCTAGACAGGTCCTCGACGAGCAGTACTTC. Full variable domain (remainder filled in from reference TRBV18 and TRBJ2-7): NAGVMQNPRHLVRRRGQEARLRCSPMKGHSHVYWYRQLPEEGLKFMVYLQKENIIDESGMPKERFSAEFPKEGPSILRIQQVVRGDSAAYFCASSPRQVLDEQYFGPGTRLTVT.

The CDR3 loop reads CASRRLAGGPGLGNEQFF. The CDR3 DNA reads as TGCGCCAGCAGACGACTAGCGGGAGGGCCGGGGCTTGGCAATGAGCAGTTCTTC. This chain joins TRBV10-1 and TRBJ2-1; 14 bases are shared with TRBD2. Germline-derived CDR1 and CDR2 are WNHNN and SYGVQD (reference sequence). V lost 6 bases to trimming and J lost 6 bases; unmatched junction nucleotides: 13. CDR3 length: 18 residues.

Remarks on this clone: The sample carries other DNA sequences with the same CDR3. V gene TRBV6-5 combines with J gene TRBJ1-5; TRBD1 aligns across 7 bases. This CDR3 is built from 13 residues. CDR1 and CDR2 (germline): MNHEY, SVGAGI. V lost 6 bases to trimming and J lost 4 bases; unmatched junction nucleotides: 3. The chain's CDR3 is CASSDRENQPQHF. In DNA, the CDR3 is TGTGCCAGCAGCGACAGGGAAAATCAGCCCCAGCATTTT.

The rearrangement uses TRBV28 and TRBJ2-1; TRBD2 agrees at 8 bases. V shed 2 bases and J 3 bases; nucleotides not matched to a gene: 6. This CDR3 is built from 16 residues. The V gene's germline CDR1 is MDHEN and CDR2 SYDVKM. CDR3 residues: CASSLGSGGGYNEQFF. The DNA for the CDR3 is TGTGCCAGCAGTTTAGGATCGGGAGGGGGCTACAATGAGCAGTTCTTC.

This chain joins TRBV6-5 and TRBJ1-1; no reliable D call. The V gene's germline CDR1 is MNHEY and CDR2 SVGAGI. The CDR3 loop spans 13 amino acids. Trimming removed 2 bases at V and 3 bases at J, with 7 bases between. CDR3 sequence (DNA): TGTGCCAGCAGTTACAGGTCTGACACTGAAGCTTTCTTT. It specifies CASSYRSDTEAFF.

The chain has TRBV15 and TRBJ2-1; perhaps TRBD2 as D (6 bases). The CDR3 extends over 15 amino acids. V lost 3 bases to trimming and J lost 8 bases, with 17 bases between them. CDR1 is LNHNV and CDR2 is YYDKDF in the germline V gene (reference sequence). CDR3: CATSSQLEGRYEQFF. For the CDR3, the DNA is TGTGCCACCAGCAGCCAACTGGAGGGCCGCTATGAGCAGTTCTTC.

A remark on this clone: At the DNA level, this CDR3 is encoded by other sequences in the same sample as well. The chain employs TRBV28 and TRBJ1-5, with D unresolved. This CDR3 region has 11 residues. Trimming took off 5 bases at V and 6 bases at J, with 5 bases between the two ends. Germline values: CDR1 MDHEN, CDR2 SYDVKM. The chain's CDR3 is CASSSRQPQHF. As DNA, the CDR3 is TGTGCCAGCAGTAGTCGTCAGCCCCAGCATTTT.

J is TRBJ2-3 and V is TRBV7-2, with 7 bases that match TRBD2. Germline V lookup: CDR1 SGHTA, CDR2 FQGNSA. The CDR3 is 16 amino acids. With V trimmed by 5 bases and J by 3 bases, 11 bases remained unmatched. DNA for the CDR3: TGTGCCAGCAGCAAAGACCGCGGGAGTGGAACAGATACGCAGTATTTT. Translated: CASSKDRGSGTDTQYF.

This rearrangement joins TRBV6-1 to TRBJ2-7; D remains ambiguous. Per germline, CDR1 MNHNS and CDR2 SASEGT. The CDR3 totals 14 residues. The V gene lost 2 bases and the J gene lost 1 base, with 9 bases spanning the gap. The CDR3 DNA follows: TGTGCCAGCAGTGAAAACGTCCGTTCCTACGAGCAGTACTTC. Its protein product is CASSENVRSYEQYF.

As for this clone: No DNA is shown, since the ends of the CDR3 on it are uncertain; the CDR3 is the one TCRdb lists. The V call is TRBV11-2, the J call TRBJ2-2; TRBD1, the D gene given by the table, was not confirmed from the DNA. The CDR3 region is 13 residues in length, termini included. Germline CDR1 is SGHAT and CDR2 is FQNNGV. The chain's CDR3 is CASSPQFFGELFF.

V is TRBV27 and J is TRBJ2-1; D unresolved. The V gene's germline CDR1 is MNHEY and CDR2 SMNVEV (reference sequence). The CDR3 has 14 amino acids. V was pared by 5 bases and J by 5 bases, with 13 bases between. CDR3 loop: CASSTGRYHNEQFF. CDR3 in DNA: TGTGCCAGCAGTACTGGACGATACCACAATGAGCAGTTCTTC.

The V gene is TRBV4-3, the J gene TRBJ2-1; 7 bases align to TRBD2. Germline CDR1 and CDR2: LGHNA and YSLEER. The CDR3 runs 13 residues. V lost 1 base, J lost 12 bases, and 6 bases stayed unmatched. The CDR3 DNA reads as TGCGCCAGCAGCCAAGCTGTGGGGAGGGGGCAGTTCTTC. It encodes CASSQAVGRGQFF.

The chain is built from TRBV7-9 and TRBJ2-7; 8 bases are shared with TRBD2. The CDR3 extends over 14 amino acids. CDR1 and CDR2 (germline): SEHNR, FQNEAQ (reference sequence). V was clipped by 4 bases and J by 4 bases; unmatched bases: 6. DNA for the CDR3: TGTGCCAGCAGCTCCCGGGAGGGGGAATACGAGCAGTACTTC. Amino acids: CASSSREGEYEQYF.

The CDR3 reads CAISANRVAFTEAFF. In DNA, the CDR3 is TGTGCCATCAGTGCAAACAGGGTAGCTTTCACTGAAGCTTTCTTT. The rearrangement uses TRBV10-3 and TRBJ1-1; a weak D match, TRBD1 (6 bases). The CDR3 covers 15 residues. Germline V gene sequence: CDR1 ENHRY, CDR2 SYGVKD. The germline V and J ends were trimmed by 4 bases and 4 bases, with 16 bases remaining between them.